This passage covers 28 T cell receptor beta chains from one sample sequenced in a study of CD8 T cells in ankylosing spondylitis. TCRdb passed the 5' RACE reads through MiXCR, listing each CDR3 protein once. In the table there are approximately 130,000 distinct CDR3 sequences, over 9.5% of which are singletons. Sample: blood, either unsorted or a sorted T cell fraction (not recorded which). The source is a female donor with ankylosing spondylitis or in good health (not recorded which).

This chain connects TRBV5-6 to TRBJ2-5; the D is unclear. The ends were cut back, 1 base at V and 4 bases at J, with 8 bases in the middle. Germline V gene lookup returns CDR1 SGHDT and CDR2 YYEEEE. The CDR3 is made up of 13 amino acids. The CDR3 sequence: CASSLRIIETQYF. DNA of the CDR3: TGTGCCAGCAGCTTGCGGATCATAGAGACCCAGTACTTC.

The sample holds many counts of this clonotype. CDR3 protein: CSAPPPTESEQYF. CDR3 coding DNA: TGCAGTGCCCCACCCCCGACAGAGAGCGAGCAGTACTTC. The rearrangement links TRBV20-1 to TRBJ2-7; TRBD1 might be the D (5 bases). This CDR3 comprises 13 residues. Germline CDR1 DFQATT, CDR2 SNEGSKA (reference sequence). Deletions cut 6 bases from V and 6 bases from J, with 18 bases between.

This clonotype was detected a few times. This chain links TRBV29-1 with TRBJ2-5; TRBD1 matches 8 bases. Per the germline V gene, CDR1 is SQVTM and CDR2 is ANQGSEA. There are 11 residues in the CDR3. V trimming: 7 bases; J trimming: 4 bases; junction bases outside the gene matches: 2. CDR3 bases: TGCAGCGGTACAGGGGGAGAGACCCAGTACTTC. Translating gives CSGTGGETQYF.

This clonotype showed up many times. The gene calls are TRBV7-8 and TRBJ2-2; tentative D call: TRBD2 (6 bases). The V end lost 1 base, the J end lost 0 bases, and 12 bases lay between the germline ends. The CDR3 loop spans 17 amino acids. The germline CDR1 and CDR2 sequences are SGHVS and FQNEAQ. In nucleotides, the CDR3 is TGTGCCAGCAGCTTAGTCGGTGGGAGGCCGAACACCGGGGAGCTGTTTTTT. It codes for CASSLVGGRPNTGELFF.

This clonotype was seen ten or more times. The V and J genes are TRBV28 and TRBJ1-4; D call uncertain. V was trimmed by 4 bases and J by 13 bases, leaving 10 bases between them. Germline V CDR1 and CDR2: MDHEN, SYDVKM. This CDR3 contains 11 residues. CDR3 loop: CASSSRIRLFF. Here the CDR3 DNA reads TGTGCCAGCAGTTCCCGAATAAGACTGTTTTTT.

This clonotype was found a few times. For the CDR3, the DNA is TGTGCCAGCAGTGGTGGGGGGAGCGATGAGCAGTTCTTC. Translation gives CASSGGGSDEQFF. The chain recombines TRBV2 with TRBJ2-1, with D possibly being TRBD2 (6 bases). CDR3 length: 13 amino acids. Germline-derived CDR1 and CDR2 are SNHLY and FYNNEI. V was clipped by 4 bases and J by 8 bases, with 12 bases between them.

This clonotype has at least ten counts. This sequence joins TRBV4-1 and TRBJ1-1; D might be TRBD1 (5 bases). Germline lookup yields CDR1 MGHRA and CDR2 YSYEKL. The V end lost 1 base, the J end lost 7 bases, and 16 bases lay between the germline ends. CDR3 size: 15 residues. The CDR3 region is CASSQVAGPYGEAFF. CDR3 nucleotide sequence: TGCGCCAGCAGCCAAGTAGCAGGGCCCTACGGTGAAGCTTTCTTT.

Concerning this clonotype: A clone one base away is much larger, so this may be a read error. This sequence joins TRBV29-1 and TRBJ2-7; D tentatively fits TRBD1 or TRBD2 (5 bases each). Germline loops: CDR1 SQVTM, CDR2 ANQGSEA. This CDR3 is 14 amino acids long. The CDR3: CNVEVGDGSYEQYF. The CDR3 DNA reads as TGCAACGTTGAAGTAGGGGACGGTTCCTACGAGCAGTACTTC.

Worth noting for this clonotype: The junction does not match germline at one end; this may be a read error. The chain has TRBV27 and TRBJ1-5; D gene unclear. CDR3 size: 13 residues. Germline lookup yields CDR1 MNHEY and CDR2 SMNVEV (reference sequence). The CDR3 loop is CASSRRYDQPEHF. The CDR3 region has the DNA TGTGCCAGCAGTCGCCGGTATGATCAGCCCGAGCATTTT.

This clonotype has at least ten counts. The rearrangement links TRBV20-1 to TRBJ1-4; D is unresolved. CDR3 length: 13 residues. Trimming removed 5 bases from V and 5 bases from J, with 12 bases in between. The germline gives CDR1 DFQATT, CDR2 SNEGSKA (reference sequence). The CDR3 DNA sequence: TGCAGTGCTGCCGAAACCTTGAATGAAAAACTGTTTTTT. Translating gives CSAAETLNEKLFF.

This clonotype was detected ten times or more. The gene calls are TRBV29-1 and TRBJ1-1, with D hard to call. V lost 0 bases and J lost 4, with 6 bases in between. The germline gives CDR1 SQVTM, CDR2 ANQGSEA. CDR3 length equals 12 residues. CDR3 sequence reads: CSVEDLSTEAFF. CDR3 DNA: TGCAGCGTTGAAGATCTTAGCACTGAAGCTTTCTTT.

This clonotype has only a few counts. The chain recombines TRBV19 with TRBJ1-1; TRBD1 might be the D (5 bases). The CDR3 loop spans 13 amino acids. V was trimmed by 10 bases and J by 4 bases, leaving 16 bases between them. Per germline, CDR1 LNHDA and CDR2 SQIVND (reference sequence). The CDR3 DNA is TGTGCCACAGCGGGCCTTGGGGGCACTGAAGCTTTCTTT. As protein: CATAGLGGTEAFF.

At least ten counts were recorded for this clonotype. V is TRBV20-1 and J is TRBJ2-3; 7 bases are shared with TRBD2. Unmatched junction bases numbered 4, after V lost 1 base and J lost 3 bases. The CDR3 is 14 residues long. Germline V gene lookup returns CDR1 DFQATT and CDR2 SNEGSKA (reference sequence). CDR3 region: CSARVAGVTDTQYF. CDR3 nucleotides: TGCAGTGCTAGAGTAGCGGGTGTTACAGATACGCAGTATTTT.

This clonotype has at least ten counts. The chain carries TRBV20-1 and TRBJ1-1; D gene ambiguous. Trimming removed 1 base from V and 1 base from J, with 10 bases in between. In germline, CDR1 is DFQATT, CDR2 SNEGSKA (reference sequence). This CDR3 comprises 14 residues. In DNA, the CDR3 is TGCAGTGCTAGAGCTGGAGCACCGAACACTGAAGCTTTCTTT. Translation: CSARAGAPNTEAFF.

The table lists this clonotype with many counts. V usage is TRBV20-1 and J usage is TRBJ2-3, with D perhaps matching TRBD2 (6 bases). Germline lookup yields CDR1 DFQATT and CDR2 SNEGSKA (reference sequence). Deletions cut 3 bases from V and 0 bases from J, with 16 bases between. The CDR3 length is 16 residues. The CDR3 protein is CSASRAGTLSTDTQYF. The CDR3 coding sequence is TGCAGTGCTAGTAGGGCAGGGACTCTGAGCACAGATACGCAGTATTTT.

This clonotype has at least ten counts. The chain links TRBV20-1 to TRBJ2-7, with TRBD1 as a possible D gene (6 bases). The germline V gene has CDR1 DFQATT and CDR2 SNEGSKA (reference sequence). This CDR3 contains 14 residues. Trimming removed 5 bases at V and 1 base at J, with 15 bases between. CDR3 residues: CSAPRTVGSYEQYF. CDR3 DNA: TGCAGTGCTCCGCGGACAGTAGGTTCCTACGAGCAGTACTTC.

This clonotype was counted many times. The chain recombines TRBV7-8 with TRBJ2-7; D could derive from TRBD1 or TRBD2 (6 bases each). Germline-derived CDR1 and CDR2 are SGHVS and FQNEAQ. Between the trimmed V and J ends, which lost 2 bases and 4 bases, there was a span of 12 bases. The CDR3 loop spans 14 amino acids. As DNA, the CDR3 is TGTGCCAGCAGCTTAAGGGGGGCTAGGTACGAGCAGTACTTC. This encodes CASSLRGARYEQYF.

This clonotype was seen many times. This sequence joins TRBV12-3 or TRBV12-4 and TRBJ2-1, with D tentatively TRBD2 (6 bases). V was shortened by 7 bases and J by 0 bases, with 19 bases between the two germline ends. The CDR3 covers 17 residues. The DNA of the CDR3 is TGTGCCAGCATCCCGCTGGGGGAGGTTCTCTCCTACAATGAGCAGTTCTTC. This gives the protein CASIPLGEVLSYNEQFF.

This sequence joins TRBV12-3 or TRBV12-4 and TRBJ2-2; D is ambiguous. Trimming left V 7 bases short and J 3 bases short, with 12 bases between. CDR3 length equals 14 residues. The DNA for the CDR3 is TGTGCCAGCACCCCCGGGTGGGACACCGGGGAGCTGTTTTTT. Protein: CASTPGWDTGELFF.

At least ten counts were recorded for this clonotype. This rearrangement joins TRBV2 to TRBJ2-1, with 10 bases matching TRBD2. The trim removed 8 bases at V and 14 bases at J, leaving 6 bases unmatched. The V gene's germline CDR1 is SNHLY and CDR2 FYNNEI. The CDR3 length is 11 residues. CDR3 region: CASVSGTSEFF. The CDR3 DNA sequence: TGTGCCAGCGTCTCCGGGACTAGCGAGTTCTTC.

This clonotype has a count of ten or more. The genes are TRBV5-1 and TRBJ2-1, with TRBD2 matching 7 bases. Germline CDR1 SGHRS, CDR2 YFSETQ. The V gene end was trimmed by 5 bases and the J gene end by 9 bases; junction bases not matched to a gene: 11. The CDR3 covers 14 residues. For the CDR3, the DNA is TGCGCCAGCAGGGACGGGCGGGAGCTGGGTGAGCAGTTCTTC. Translation: CASRDGRELGEQFF.

This clonotype occurred many times. The V gene is TRBV5-1, the J gene TRBJ2-2; D ambiguous. The germline CDR1 and CDR2 sequences are SGHRS and YFSETQ. This CDR3 is built from 15 residues. V lost 0 bases to trimming and J lost 0 bases, with 6 bases between them. The CDR3 DNA reads as TGCGCCAGCAGCTTGGTAGCAGCGAACACCGGGGAGCTGTTTTTT. This translates into CASSLVAANTGELFF.

This clonotype was counted ten times or more. The gene calls are TRBV5-1 and TRBJ2-2; D unclear. V gave up 2 bases and J gave up 1 base, with 9 bases separating them. The CDR3 is 15 amino acids. CDR1 and CDR2 from the germline V gene are SGHRS and YFSETQ. The DNA of the CDR3 is TGCGCCAGCAGCTTTCAGACGGGGAACACCGGGGAGCTGTTTTTT. It yields the protein CASSFQTGNTGELFF.

This clonotype was counted at least ten times. The chain recombines TRBV3-1 with TRBJ1-4; no clear D. This CDR3 region has 14 residues. Germline loops: CDR1 LGHDT, CDR2 YNNKEL (reference sequence). V was pared by 7 bases and J by 4 bases, with 13 bases between. CDR3 protein: CASNPGRSNEKLFF. DNA for the CDR3: TGTGCCAGCAACCCCGGACGGAGTAATGAAAAACTGTTTTTT.

This chain links TRBV21-1 with TRBJ2-3. TRBV21-1 is classified as a pseudogene. The CDR3 covers 14 residues. CDR3 bases: TGTGCCAGCAGCAAAGGGGAAATCGGAGATACGCAGTATTTT. Residues: CASSKGEIGDTQYF.

Written as DNA, the CDR3 is TGCGCCAGCAGCCCTAGCCACAGGGGGCAGACCGGGGAGCTGTTTTTT. Translated, it gives CASSPSHRGQTGELFF. The gene calls are TRBV5-1 and TRBJ2-2, with 9 bases that match TRBD1. The CDR3 sequence is 16 residues long. The V gene's germline CDR1 is SGHRS and CDR2 YFSETQ. With V trimmed by 4 bases and J by 5 bases, 9 bases remained unmatched.

This clonotype showed up many times. The CDR3 nucleotides are TGTGCCAGCAGCTTAGACGGTCCTTCCTACGAGCAGTACTTC. It codes for CASSLDGPSYEQYF. The chain has TRBV7-2 and TRBJ2-7; D unclear. The V gene lost 1 base and the J gene lost 1 base, with 8 bases spanning the gap. The CDR3 sequence is 14 residues long. The V gene's germline CDR1 is SGHTA and CDR2 FQGNSA.

V is TRBV5-1 and J is TRBJ2-1; D not certain. The V and J ends lost 1 base and 4 bases respectively, with 9 bases between them. The CDR3 extends over 14 amino acids. The germline V gene encodes CDR1 SGHRS and CDR2 YFSETQ. The DNA for the CDR3 is TGCGCCAGCAGCTTGATTTTGAGTTACAATGAGCAGTTCTTC. Residues: CASSLILSYNEQFF.